The rows below give T cell receptor beta chains drawn from one sample of a study of cytomegalovirus exposure and HLA in healthy donors. The protocol was immunoSEQ multiplex PCR, while the TCRdb copy is restricted to in-frame clones and leaves out a portion. The sample records roughly 140,000 clones, 80% being singletons. The sample consisted of PBMCs. The receptors stem from a male donor in good health and CMV-seronegative. Both conserved end residues are part of each CDR3. A D gene is named only where the DNA matches it firmly. The listing skips clone size in some rows; elsewhere it reads once, few, many or a size class.

D | J | length | V | size | DNA | CDR3
NA | TRBJ1-6 | 14 | TRBV9 | few | TGTGCCAGCAGCGTAGACGGGGGTAATTCACCCCTCCACTTT | CASSVDGGNSPLHF
NA | TRBJ2-2 | 13 | TRBV11-2 | few | TGTGCCAGCAGCATCAGGGATTTCGGGGAGCTGTTTTTT | CASSIRDFGELFF
TRBD1 | TRBJ1-3 | 14 | TRBV30 | NA | TGTGCCTGGAGATTACAGGGGGCTGGAAACACCATATATTTT | CAWRLQGAGNTIYF
TRBD1 | TRBJ2-2 | 17 | TRBV5-1 | NA | TGCGCCAGCAGCTTGCCTCCGGGACAGGGCCCCACCGGGGAGCTGTTTTTT | CASSLPPGQGPTGELFF
NA | TRBJ1-1 | 14 | TRBV10-2 | NA | TGCGCCAGCAGTGATGGCAGGGGAGTCACTGAAGCTTTCTTT | CASSDGRGVTEAFF
NA | TRBJ1-4 | 15 | TRBV5-4 | NA | TGTGCCAGCAGCTTAGGGAACAGGGTAGGGGAAAAACTGTTTTTT | CASSLGNRVGEKLFF
TRBD1 | TRBJ2-2 | 16 | TRBV13 | NA | TGTGCCAGCAGCTGGAGACAGGGACCTAACACCGGGGAGCTGTTTTTT | CASSWRQGPNTGELFF
TRBD1 | TRBJ1-5 | 14 | TRBV5-3 | NA | TGTGCCAGAAGCTTCACCAGGGGGAATCAGCCCCAGCATTTT | CARSFTRGNQPQHF
TRBD1 | TRBJ2-1 | 16 | TRBV15 | few | TGTGCCACCAGCAGAGTTAGAGGGACAGGGCGCGATGAGCAGTTCTTC | CATSRVRGTGRDEQFF
NA | TRBJ1-1 | 13 | TRBV4-2 | NA | TGTGCCAGCAGCCAGGAGAGAGAAGAAGAAGCTTTCTTT | CASSQEREEEAFF
TRBD2 | TRBJ2-1 | 15 | TRBV9 | once | TGTGCCAGCAGTCAACTAGCGGGGGAATACAATGAGCAGTTCTTC | CASSQLAGEYNEQFF
NA | TRBJ2-7 | 15 | TRBV4-3 | few | TGCGCCAGCAGCCAAGATCATGAGAGGCACTACGAGCAGTACTTC | CASSQDHERHYEQYF
NA | TRBJ2-5 | 15 | TRBV9 | few | TGTGCCAGCAGCGTAGTGGGGGGGGCTGGGGAGACCCAGTACTTC | CASSVVGGAGETQYF
NA | TRBJ1-6 | 14 | TRBV30 | NA | TGTGCCTGGGCCGTATCAGGTGGGGGGTCACCCCTCCACTTT | CAWAVSGGGSPLHF
NA | TRBJ2-5 | 13 | TRBV27 | NA | TGTGCCAGCAGTTTAGGAGGGACAGAGACCCAGTACTTC | CASSLGGTETQYF
TRBD1 | TRBJ1-1 | 15 | TRBV6-5 | NA | TGTGCCAGCAGTTACGCCGACAGGGTGGACACTGAAGCTTTCTTT | CASSYADRVDTEAFF
NA | TRBJ2-1 | 19 | TRBV19 | few | TGTGCCAGTAGTATGGGAACTAGCCTAAATTATAGCTCCTACAATGAGCAGTTCTTC | CASSMGTSLNYSSYNEQFF
TRBD1 | TRBJ2-7 | 17 | TRBV7-2 | NA | TGTGCCAGCAGCTTAACGACAGGGGAAAGGGGCTCCTACGAGCAGTACTTC | CASSLTTGERGSYEQYF
NA | TRBJ2-5 | 14 | TRBV9 | NA | TGTGCCAGCAGCGACGGAGGGCGGAGAGAGACCCAGTACTTC | CASSDGGRRETQYF
NA | TRBJ1-2 | 10 | TRBV28 | few | TGTGCCAGCAGCTCAGGGGTCTACACCTTC | CASSSGVYTF
NA | TRBJ1-2 | 16 | TRBV30 | NA | TGTGCCTGGAGGCCCGGCAGGACAGATCCTAACTATGGCTACACCTTC | CAWRPGRTDPNYGYTF
NA | TRBJ1-3 | 14 | TRBV7-9 | NA | TGTGCCAGCAGCTCCCTCTTCTCTGGAAACACCATATATTTT | CASSSLFSGNTIYF
NA | TRBJ1-2 | 15 | TRBV5-1 | NA | TGCGCCAGCAGCATGTCGACAGCTCCCCAGGGGGGCTACACCTTC | CASSMSTAPQGGYTF
NA | TRBJ1-4 | 15 | TRBV5-1 | NA | TGCGCCAGCAGCGGAGGGGGGGTTTTTGAAGAAAAACTGTTTTTT | CASSGGGVFEEKLFF
NA | TRBJ1-6 | 18 | TRBV5-6 | NA | TGTGCCAGCAGCTCGAATAAAATACAGGGTCGATCCTATTCACCCCTCCACTTT | CASSSNKIQGRSYSPLHF
NA | TRBJ1-2 | 13 | TRBV9 | NA | TGTGCCAGCAGCAGTCGGGGGGACGTTGGCTACACCTTC | CASSSRGDVGYTF
NA | TRBJ1-4 | 15 | TRBV7-9 | NA | TGTGCCAGCAGCTCCCTGGACACGACCGGAGAAAAACTGTTTTTT | CASSSLDTTGEKLFF
TRBD1 | TRBJ1-2 | 13 | TRBV5-6 | few | TGTGCCAGCAGCTTGCGACAGGGGGATGGCTACACCTTC | CASSLRQGDGYTF
NA | TRBJ1-1 | 13 | TRBV7-2 | once | TGTGCCAGCAGCCTTAAACGGACACAGCAAGCTTTCTTT | CASSLKRTQQAFF
TRBD1 | TRBJ2-3 | 14 | TRBV5-4 | NA | TGTGCCAGCAGGTGGGACAGGAACACAGATACGCAGTATTTT | CASRWDRNTDTQYF
NA | TRBJ1-1 | 15 | TRBV5-1 | NA | TGCGCCAGCAGCTTGTCTGGCCGGGGGGACACTGAAGCTTTCTTT | CASSLSGRGDTEAFF
NA | TRBJ2-5 | 16 | TRBV11-1 | NA | TGTGCCAGCAGCTTAGAGTTGTCCAGGGACCAAGAGACCCAGTACTTC | CASSLELSRDQETQYF
NA | TRBJ2-2 | 14 | TRBV10-3 | NA | TGTGCCACCGCGCCCAAACAGGGCACCGGGGAGCTGTTTTTT | CATAPKQGTGELFF
NA | TRBJ1-2 | 15 | TRBV4-3 | once | TGCGCCAGCAGCCAAGATCAGTTCGCGGGGTATGGCTACACCTTC | CASSQDQFAGYGYTF
NA | TRBJ2-1 | 14 | TRBV25-1 | NA | TGTGCCAGCAGTGATGCCACCCTAGGGGATGAGCAGTTCTTC | CASSDATLGDEQFF
NA | TRBJ1-5 | 13 | TRBV19 | NA | TGTGCCAGTAGTATCCAGGGATATCAGCCCCAGCATTTT | CASSIQGYQPQHF